This entry concerns a single TCR beta chain. Losses at the gene ends were 5 bases for V and 7 bases for J; bases not matched to a gene: 11. Germline V lookup: CDR1 SGHTA, CDR2 FQGTGA. The CDR3 contains 14 residues. Sequencing was performed with immunoSEQ multiplex PCR; in TCRdb, only in-frame clones are kept and a portion is missing. The table shows about 230,000 clones, with over 75% occurring only once. This specimen belongs to a study of control samples from healthy donors and cancer patients. V and J are TRBV7-3 and TRBJ2-7, with 7 bases aligning to TRBD1. The source is a woman aged 55 to 70 with lung cancer. Sample: PBMCs. CDR3: CASSPRTGESEQYF. Here the CDR3 DNA reads TGTGCCAGCAGCCCCCGGACAGGCGAATCTGAGCAGTACTTC.